This T cell receptor beta chain is from a study of T cells in Graves' hyperthyroidism and ophthalmopathy. Amplified TCR beta CDR3 regions derived from RNA transcripts. With the HTBI primer set, the TCR CDR3 went through a first round of RT-PCR. TCRdb used MiXCR to reprocess the multiplex PCR reads, holding one entry per CDR3 protein. The repertoire holds 300,000 to 400,000 distinct CDR3 sequences, with about 14% as singletons. Clinical symptoms, serum thyroxine, TRAb, thyroid ultrasound and orbital computed tomography established diagnosis. Fresh 10 ml peripheral blood yielded PBMCs. The CDR3 spans 17 residues. In germline, CDR1 is KGHDR, CDR2 SFDVKD. V was clipped by 5 bases and J by 6 bases, with 22 bases between them. At least ten counts were recorded for this clonotype.

Specimen: blood. The chain joins TRBV24-1 to TRBJ1-5; D unresolved. The sequence came from a woman younger than 45 with Graves' ophthalmopathy. This CDR3 reads CATSASEGSPFRQPQHF. The CDR3 region has the DNA TGTGCCACCAGTGCCTCAGAAGGCAGCCCCTTTCGTCAGCCCCAGCATTTT.